This note documents a single TCR beta chain sequence. Its specific antigen is unknown. Qualities for individual bases were not recorded, and no much larger clone is one base off. This entry comes from a study of blood T cell repertoires in COVID-19 (TCRdb year 2020). For the wider study: The collaborator samples originated in the United States, Italy and Spain and spanned the acute and convalescent phases of COVID-19. The material from the prospective study consisted of cDNA or gDNA derived from T cells, B-cell-depleted T cells, or PBMCs. Subjects who had been exposed to COVID-19, were actively infected with it, or had recovered from it provided the deeply sampled blood TCRbeta repertoires that made up the dataset. The repertoires were made available in a free public database intended to serve as a resource for research on the immune response to SARS-CoV-2. The samples were drawn from two sources: the first 160 participants of the ongoing ImmuneRACE study, and 1,254 subjects contributed by 6 global collaborators. Sample metadata almost always included a de-identified subject ID, COVID-19 status, age in years and sex. Where available, HLA class I and class II types were obtained from metadata supplied by the sample provider rather than from assay-based typing. Beyond this particular receptor, the publication reports: The quantity of clinical and demographic metadata differed by source and by participant and was supplied without curation.

Taken from cysteine to phenylalanine, the CDR3 has 17 residues. CDR3 DNA is the only sequence kept; it has 51 bases, read in frame from the first base. V has 3 bases trimmed and J has 4 bases trimmed; junction bases matching no gene number 11. Via the germline V gene (reference sequence), CDR1 is LNHDA and CDR2 SQIVND. TCRbeta CDR3 regions were amplified from genomic DNA using the immunoSEQ Assay, a bias-controlled multiplex PCR. The paper's data handling went like this. Within the assay, amplification of reference gene primers was used to estimate how many nucleated cells each sample contained. To quantify the absolute abundance of each unique TCRbeta CDR3 rearrangement, sequence reads were collapsed and filtered. Productive Simpson clonality was computed per sample as the square root of Simpson's diversity index over productive rearrangements. As stored in TCRdb, this immuneACCESS dataset retains in-frame rearrangements with V and J assigned. A fraction of the clones does not appear; measured against another copy, unresolved V genes explain less than half of the discrepancy, and the remainder lacks a known reason. V and J calls plus clone size are reproduced from that table; the DNA served to infer D and trimming. The sample data list about 280,000 clones, and around 89% of these were observed just once. In total, the top ten clones hold 1.7% of the sample.

Participants in the prospective study were aged 18 to 89 years, lived in 24 United States geographic areas, and enrolled through a virtual design. To assign participants to cohorts, the prospective study relied on clinical history that participants themselves reported in a screening survey and a study questionnaire. Mobile phlebotomists in the prospective study collected whole blood, serum and a nasopharyngeal or oropharyngeal swab from every participant. Additional blood draws and questionnaires over an approximately 2-month period could optionally be provided by prospective study participants. Before DNA extraction, blood samples from the prospective study were shipped at room temperature or frozen.

This receptor was obtained from a young woman with acute COVID-19. The sample taken for sequencing was PBMCs or T cells enriched from blood (not recorded which). The chain couples TRBV19 to TRBJ1-2, and TRBD1 matches 10 of the central bases. The CDR3: CASSMWGQGQKSYGYTF. Here is the DNA: TGTGCCAGTAGTATGTGGGGACAGGGGCAAAAAAGCTATGGCTACACCTTC.